This passage covers 22 T cell receptor beta chains from one sample sequenced in a study of T cells in Graves' hyperthyroidism and ophthalmopathy (dated by TCRdb to the late 2010s). The library relied on multiplex PCR. Sequencing took place on an Illumina HiSeq 2000. TCR beta CDR3 regions were amplified from RNA transcripts. A first-round RT-PCR of the TCR CDR3 used the HTBI primer set with the Qiagen OneStep RT-PCR kit. Starting from the raw public reads, TCRdb applied fastp trimming at Q25, assembled clones with MiXCR and retained in-frame beta chains. Merged by CDR3 protein, the rows form single entries marked with the most common genes and DNA. The sample table holds about 500,000 distinct CDR3 sequences, of which approximately 49% were seen once. About 45% of the sample belongs to the ten largest clones. Sample: peripheral blood or thyroid tissue (not recorded which). These TCRs come from an adult woman with Graves' disease, either hyperthyroidism or ophthalmopathy (not recorded which).

The V call is TRBV10-3, the J call TRBJ2-7; D is possibly TRBD1 or TRBD2 (6 bases each). Germline-derived CDR1 and CDR2 are ENHRY and SYGVKD. This CDR3 has 13 residues. Trimming removed 8 bases from V and 1 base from J, with 12 bases in between. The CDR3 spells CAIAGGTSYEQYF. CDR3 coding DNA: TGTGCCATCGCCGGGGGCACTTCCTACGAGCAGTACTTC.

V and J are TRBV7-2 and TRBJ2-7; D is tentatively TRBD1 or TRBD2 (6 bases each). The CDR3 has 15 amino acids. With 5 bases removed from V and 8 bases from J, the gap between germline ends came to 22 bases. CDR1 is SGHTA, CDR2 FQGNSA, per germline. The CDR3 here is CASSRPRRGVAQQYF. The CDR3 region has the DNA TGTGCCAGCAGCCGACCCCGAAGGGGGGTAGCCCAGCAGTACTTC. Full variable domain (outside the CDR3, taken from reference TRBV7-2 and TRBJ2-7): GAGVSQSPSNKVTEKGKDVELRCDPISGHTALYWYRQSLGQGLEFLIYFQGNSAPDKSGLPSDRFSAERTGGSVSTLTIQRTQQEDSAVYLCASSRPRRGVAQQYFGPGTRLTVT.

This chain uses TRBV7-4 with TRBJ1-1, with a possible D match to TRBD1 (5 bases). The V gene lost 3 bases and the J gene lost 5 bases, with 13 bases spanning the gap. This CDR3 has 14 amino acids. Germline loops: CDR1 SGHVT, CDR2 SQSDAQ. The CDR3 spells CASSLQGTSTEAFF. DNA of the CDR3: TGTGCCAGCAGCTTGCAGGGAACTAGTACTGAAGCTTTCTTT.

The V gene is TRBV20-1, the J gene TRBJ1-2; a weak D match, TRBD1 (6 bases). Germline-derived CDR1 and CDR2 are DFQATT and SNEGSKA (reference sequence). Trimming took 6 bases from V and 6 from J, leaving 23 bases between them. The CDR3 has 15 amino acids. DNA for the CDR3: TGCAGTGCCCAGCGGGACACTTCCGGGGACGATGGCTACACCTTC. This gives the protein CSAQRDTSGDDGYTF.

As regards this clonotype: Lacking the conserved final phenylalanine or tryptophan, this CDR3 likely reflects a read error. The DNA is left out, because the CDR3 cannot be placed on it with certainty; the CDR3 is given as TCRdb lists it. The chain joins TRBV29-1 to TRBJ1-5; the DNA was not compared with TRBD1, the D call given in the table. Germline assignment: CDR1 SQVTM and CDR2 ANQGSEA. The CDR3 is made up of 8 amino acids, end residues included. CDR3 loop: CSVNKPGT.

The chain joins TRBV4-1 to TRBJ2-2, with D perhaps matching TRBD1 (5 bases). The CDR3 runs 13 residues. Germline V gives CDR1 MGHRA, CDR2 YSYEKL. Trimming took off 0 bases at V and 8 bases at J, with 7 bases between the two ends. CDR3 region: CASSQDGAGELFF. The CDR3 nucleotides are TGCGCCAGCAGCCAAGATGGGGCAGGGGAGCTGTTTTTT.

V gene TRBV5-1 combines with J gene TRBJ1-1; D gene unclear. V lost 0 bases and J 4 bases, leaving 13 bases between the germline ends. The CDR3 consists of 15 residues. Germline V gives CDR1 SGHRS, CDR2 YFSETQ. For the CDR3, the DNA is TGCGCCAGCAGCTTGGCCTCGGGGAGAAGCACTGAAGCTTTCTTT. It specifies CASSLASGRSTEAFF. Using reference TRBV5-1 and TRBJ1-1 for the parts outside the CDR3, the full variable domain is KAGVTQTPRYLIKTRGQQVTLSCSPISGHRSVSWYQQTPGQGLQFLFEYFSETQRNKGNFPGRFSGRQFSNSRSEMNVSTLELGDSALYLCASSLASGRSTEAFFGQGTRLTVV.

This sequence joins TRBV9 and TRBJ2-5; TRBD2 matches 9 bases. The junction had 9 bases not matched to a gene; V was cut back by 4 bases and J by 5 bases. Germline-derived CDR1 and CDR2 are SGDLS and YYNGEE. This CDR3 has 15 residues. DNA of the CDR3: TGTGCCAGCAGCCAAGTAGTAGCGGGAGACGAGACCCAGTACTTC. This encodes CASSQVVAGDETQYF.

This clonotype has only a few counts. The chain joins TRBV6-6 to TRBJ1-2; D not resolved. The CDR3 extends over 13 amino acids. CDR1 and CDR2 from the germline V gene are MNHNY and SVGAGI (reference sequence). Trimming pared 6 bases from V and 5 bases from J, leaving 13 bases between. The CDR3 loop is CASRLLEGYGYTF. The CDR3 DNA follows: TGTGCCAGCAGGCTACTAGAGGGTTATGGCTACACCTTC.

Many counts were recorded for this clonotype. This chain links TRBV24-1 with TRBJ2-2; 9 bases fit TRBD1. Germline loops: CDR1 KGHDR, CDR2 SFDVKD. J was trimmed by 5 bases and V by 2 bases; bases with no gene match: 5. The CDR3 has 16 amino acids. The DNA for the CDR3 is TGTGCCACCAGTGATTCCGGACAGGGGCTGACCGGGGAGCTGTTTTTT. Encoded protein: CATSDSGQGLTGELFF.

The chain has TRBV10-3 and TRBJ2-5; TRBD2 is a possible D gene (6 bases). Trimming removed 4 bases at V and 2 bases at J, with 14 bases between. The CDR3 contains 15 residues. CDR1 and CDR2 (germline): ENHRY, SYGVKD. CDR3 coding DNA: TGTGCCATCAGTGGATTCACGGGGAGGCAAGAGACCCAGTACTTC. Translation gives CAISGFTGRQETQYF.

The chain recombines TRBV20-1 with TRBJ2-1; 9 nucleotides agree with TRBD2. Germline loops: CDR1 DFQATT, CDR2 SNEGSKA (reference sequence). V was clipped by 5 bases and J by 8 bases; unmatched bases: 7. The CDR3 is 13 residues long. The CDR3 sequence: CSAGTSSVDEQFF. The CDR3 coding sequence is TGCAGTGCTGGGACTAGCTCCGTGGATGAGCAGTTCTTC.

This chain joins TRBV20-1 and TRBJ1-5; TRBD1 might be the D (6 bases). Per germline, CDR1 DFQATT and CDR2 SNEGSKA (reference sequence). The CDR3 loop spans 14 amino acids. Trimming removed 5 bases at V and 5 bases at J, with 16 bases between. The CDR3 DNA sequence: TGCAGTGCTTCCCCGGATTCAGGGGATCAGCCCCAGCATTTT. This sequence encodes CSASPDSGDQPQHF.

This clonotype was counted between two and nine times. This chain uses TRBV30 with TRBJ2-7; TRBD1 matches at 8 bases. The V and J ends lost 3 bases and 1 base, in that order; junction bases with no gene match: 5. Germline lookup yields CDR1 GTSNPN and CDR2 SVGIG (reference sequence). The CDR3 is 14 residues long. The CDR3 spells CAWSTGQGSYEQYF. The CDR3 DNA reads as TGTGCCTGGAGCACCGGACAGGGTTCCTACGAGCAGTACTTC.

V gene TRBV11-2 combines with J gene TRBJ1-5; D is possibly TRBD1 (6 bases). The CDR3 has 16 residues. V lost 5 bases and J lost 3, with 17 bases in between. The germline gives CDR1 SGHAT, CDR2 FQNNGV. In DNA, the CDR3 is TGTGCCAGCAGCCACCGGGGGGGCAGGGTCAATCAGCCCCAGCATTTT. Encoded protein: CASSHRGGRVNQPQHF.

The chain has TRBV28 and TRBJ1-5; D unclear. The CDR3 consists of 12 residues. Germline CDR1 MDHEN, CDR2 SYDVKM. With 11 bases removed from V and 4 bases from J, the gap between germline ends came to 12 bases. Here the CDR3 reads CAANRGNQPQHF. DNA of the CDR3: TGTGCCGCAAACCGGGGTAATCAGCCCCAGCATTTT.

This clonotype was seen only a few times. The J gene is TRBJ2-7, the V gene TRBV15; D is ambiguous. The V end was cut by 1 base, the J end by 2 bases, with 6 bases between. The CDR3 is made up of 13 amino acids. CDR1 and CDR2 from the germline V gene are LNHNV and YYDKDF (reference sequence). The CDR3 protein is CATSRGAAYEQYF. In nucleotides, the CDR3 is TGTGCCACCAGCAGAGGGGCGGCCTACGAGCAGTACTTC.

The rearrangement uses TRBV12-3 or TRBV12-4 and TRBJ1-5; no clear D. The length of the CDR3 is 12 residues. With 2 bases removed from V and 11 bases from J, the gap between germline ends came to 10 bases. The CDR3 sequence: CASSLNGETQHF. As DNA, the CDR3 is TGTGCCAGCAGTTTAAATGGAGAGACCCAGCATTTT.

As to this clonotype: The missing conserved phenylalanine or tryptophan at the end of this CDR3 makes a read error likely. The DNA is omitted, as the CDR3 cannot be located on it reliably, and the CDR3 follows TCRdb's listing. The chain links TRBV5-4 to TRBJ2-5; the DNA was not compared with TRBD2, the D call given in the table. Both ends counted, the CDR3 spans 12 residues. Germline CDR1 is SGHNT and CDR2 is YYREEE (reference sequence). The CDR3 is CASSLAGLAKDY.

This clonotype was observed many times. The chain joins TRBV7-9 to TRBJ2-7; D not certain. The CDR3 runs to 11 residues. CDR1 is SEHNR and CDR2 is FQNEAQ in the germline V gene (reference sequence). V shed 5 bases and J shed 4 bases, with 6 bases lying between them. The CDR3 spells CASSPQYEQYF. For the CDR3, the DNA is TGTGCCAGCAGCCCGCAATACGAGCAGTACTTC.

This clonotype came up many times. The chain couples TRBV5-1 to TRBJ1-4; D gene ambiguous. CDR1 is SGHRS, CDR2 YFSETQ, per germline. This CDR3 region has 14 residues. V lost 3 bases to trimming and J lost 1 base, with 7 bases between them. For the CDR3, the DNA is TGCGCCAGCAGCTGGACGGAAACTAATGAAAAACTGTTTTTT. Encoded protein: CASSWTETNEKLFF.

The V call is TRBV7-9, the J call TRBJ1-6, with a possible D match to TRBD1 (5 bases). The germline CDR1 and CDR2 sequences are SEHNR and FQNEAQ (reference sequence). Trimming took off 3 bases at V and 8 bases at J, with 14 bases between the two ends. This CDR3 is built from 15 residues. CDR3 sequence: CASSFGGPFDSPLHF. Written as DNA, the CDR3 is TGTGCCAGCAGCTTCGGGGGACCTTTCGATTCACCCCTCCACTTT.